This T cell receptor beta chain was identified in a study of shared clonotypes between healthy human individuals. Study-wide background: CD4 naive cells filled three plates per donor, CD4 memory three, CD8 naive two and CD8 memory one.

Clones were read by immunoSEQ multiplex PCR, and TCRdb kept only the in-frame ones, dropping some. The profile shows a few million clones, nearly 97% of them singletons. Trimming removed 4 bases from V and 7 bases from J; junction bases left unmatched: 5. Looked up from germline, CDR1 is MNHEY and CDR2 is SVGAGI. The CDR3 sequence is 15 residues long. Whole-study findings and limits: Non-shared clonotypes displayed generation probabilities falling below those of clonotypes present in all four donors. Among donors, clonotype sharing was expected to be affected by sequencing depth.

About this clone itself: The antigen is undetermined.

Specimen: naive CD4+ T cells sorted from blood. Subset of the sample: CD45RA+ positively selected. The TCR comes from a man younger than 30 in good health. The chain has TRBV6-5 and TRBJ1-6, with 9 bases lining up with TRBD1. The CDR3 nucleotides are TGTGCCAGCAGTTCCGGGACAGGGCGCAATTCACCCCTCCACTTT. It yields the protein CASSSGTGRNSPLHF.